Shown below are 20 T cell receptor beta chains from a single sample sequenced in a study of shared clonotypes between healthy human individuals. Some clones are missing from TCRdb's copy, which holds only in-frame ones; the method was immunoSEQ multiplex PCR. The sample contains fewer than 3 million clones, 92% of which appear only once. Sequenced material: naive CD4+ T cells from PBMCs. Described subset: CD45RA+ positively selected. These receptors originate from a man between 18 and 29 years old in good health. Some clones in this sample may be carry-over from other donors' samples.

V and J are TRBV5-4 and TRBJ2-1, with D possibly matching TRBD2 (6 bases). The V gene's germline CDR1 is SGHNT and CDR2 YYREEE (reference sequence). This CDR3 is 17 amino acids long. Trimming took 4 bases from V and 6 from J, leaving 23 bases between them. CDR3 sequence reads: CASSPMGGSSLGNEQFF. CDR3 sequence (DNA): TGTGCCAGCAGCCCCATGGGGGGTAGCAGCCTCGGCAATGAGCAGTTCTTC.

The chain is built from TRBV5-4 and TRBJ2-1, with TRBD2 matching over 10 bases. CDR1 is SGHNT, CDR2 YYREEE, per germline (reference sequence). CDR3 length: 14 residues. Losses at the gene ends were 0 bases for V and 7 bases for J; bases not matched to a gene: 1. The CDR3 is CASSLGAGGNEQFF. The CDR3, as DNA: TGTGCCAGCAGCTTGGGAGCGGGAGGGAATGAGCAGTTCTTC.

The V call is TRBV13, the J call TRBJ2-1; D remains ambiguous. V was clipped by 2 bases and J by 2 bases, with 10 bases between them. Germline-derived CDR1 and CDR2 are PRHDT and FYEKMQ (reference sequence). The CDR3 runs 15 residues. CDR3 sequence (DNA): TGTGCCAGCAGCTTATCACCGTACCCCTACAATGAGCAGTTCTTC. Translated: CASSLSPYPYNEQFF.

This chain links TRBV5-1 with TRBJ2-3; D not resolved. Germline V gives CDR1 SGHRS, CDR2 YFSETQ. The CDR3 has 14 amino acids. Trimming took off 0 bases at V and 0 bases at J, with 5 bases between the two ends. CDR3 bases: TGCGCCAGCAGCTTGGATGATAGCACAGATACGCAGTATTTT. Amino acids: CASSLDDSTDTQYF.

The DNA for the CDR3 is TGTGCCAGCAGCTTCCTCCGGAGACAGCAAGAGACCCAGTACTTC. It is translated as CASSFLRRQQETQYF. The genes are TRBV5-6 and TRBJ2-5; maybe TRBD1 (5 bases). The V gene lost 2 bases and the J gene lost 2 bases, with 13 bases spanning the gap. The germline gives CDR1 SGHDT, CDR2 YYEEEE. CDR3 length equals 15 residues.

With regard to this clone: Other nucleotide sequences from this sample produce the same CDR3. The J gene is TRBJ2-1, the V gene TRBV9; a weak D match, TRBD1 (5 bases). Germline CDR1 and CDR2: SGDLS and YYNGEE. Trimming stripped 0 bases from V and 5 bases from J, with 9 bases between. This CDR3 region has 14 residues. The CDR3 is CASSVVGQNNEQFF. The CDR3, as DNA: TGTGCCAGCAGCGTAGTAGGACAAAACAATGAGCAGTTCTTC. Filled out from reference TRBV9 and TRBJ2-1, the complete variable domain reads DSGVTQTPKHLITATGQRVTLRCSPRSGDLSVYWYQQSLDQGLQFLIQYYNGEERAKGNILERFSAQQFPDLHSELNLSSLELGDSALYFCASSVVGQNNEQFFGPGTRLTVL.

The chain couples TRBV5-6 to TRBJ2-7, with 10 bases lining up with TRBD2. The germline CDR1 and CDR2 sequences are SGHDT and YYEEEE. CDR3 size: 14 residues. Trimming removed 5 bases from V and 5 bases from J; junction bases left unmatched: 7. For the CDR3, the DNA is TGTGCCAGCAGGTCTAGCGGGAGCAGCAACGAGCAGTACTTC. Its protein product is CASRSSGSSNEQYF.

Regarding this clone: The sample holds other DNA sequences that translate to the same CDR3. This chain connects TRBV19 to TRBJ2-7; the match to TRBD2 covers 11 bases. Trimming removed 2 bases from V and 1 base from J; junction bases left unmatched: 1. Germline loops: CDR1 LNHDA, CDR2 SQIVND (reference sequence). The CDR3 is 15 amino acids. The CDR3, as DNA: TGTGCCAGTAGTATAAGACTAGCGGGGTCCTACGAGCAGTACTTC. Amino acids: CASSIRLAGSYEQYF. Complete variable domain (other parts from reference TRBV19 and TRBJ2-7): DGGITQSPKYLFRKEGQNVTLSCEQNLNHDAMYWYRQDPGQGLRLIYYSQIVNDFQKGDIAEGYSVSREKKESFPLTVTSAQKNPTAFYLCASSIRLAGSYEQYFGPGTRLTVT.

The CDR3 DNA follows: TGTGCCAGCAGCTTAGCGCCGGATCACGAGCAGTACTTC. This translates into CASSLAPDHEQYF. The V call is TRBV7-7, the J call TRBJ2-7; D remains unclear. Germline V gives CDR1 SSHAT, CDR2 FNYEAQ (reference sequence). CDR3 size: 13 residues. V lost 0 bases and J 5 bases, leaving 8 bases between the germline ends.

V usage is TRBV25-1 and J usage is TRBJ1-3; D unclear. Germline values: CDR1 MGHDK, CDR2 SYGVNS. This CDR3 is built from 15 residues. V gave up 7 bases and J gave up 4 bases, with 17 bases separating them. DNA of the CDR3: TGTGCCAGCACCGATCACGACGGCTTCGGAAACACCATATATTTT. The encoded protein is CASTDHDGFGNTIYF.

V is TRBV14 and J is TRBJ2-1; unclear D gene. Germline V CDR1 and CDR2: SGHDN, FVKESK. The CDR3 totals 16 residues. The V end was cut by 1 base, the J end by 4 bases, with 14 bases between. CDR3 sequence reads: CASSQGRTVRYNEQFF. DNA of the CDR3: TGTGCCAGCAGCCAAGGTAGAACTGTTCGTTACAATGAGCAGTTCTTC.

The V call is TRBV5-6, the J call TRBJ2-7, with TRBD1 as a possible D gene (5 bases). Trimming removed 7 bases at V and 3 bases at J, with 20 bases between. The CDR3 has 15 residues. CDR1 and CDR2 (germline): SGHDT, YYEEEE. The CDR3 protein is CASRPERGGRYEQYF. CDR3 coding DNA: TGTGCCAGCCGACCGGAAAGGGGCGGTCGCTACGAGCAGTACTTC. Complete variable domain (other parts from reference TRBV5-6 and TRBJ2-7): DAGVTQSPTHLIKTRGQQVTLRCSPKSGHDTVSWYQQALGQGPQFIFQYYEEEERQRGNFPDRFSGHQFPNYSSELNVNALLLGDSALYLCASRPERGGRYEQYFGPGTRLTVT.

The genes are TRBV7-3 and TRBJ2-1; 8 positions agree with TRBD1. This CDR3 contains 16 residues. Germline assignment: CDR1 SGHTA and CDR2 FQGTGA. V shed 4 bases and J 1 base; nucleotides not matched to a gene: 6. The CDR3 DNA sequence: TGTGCCAGCAGCTCTAACGGACAGGGATCCTACAATGAGCAGTTCTTC. This gives the protein CASSSNGQGSYNEQFF.

This chain links TRBV5-1 with TRBJ1-3; D unclear. The CDR3 contains 16 residues. The germline CDR1 and CDR2 sequences are SGHRS and YFSETQ. Trimming took 0 bases from V and 0 from J, leaving 10 bases between them. The CDR3 DNA sequence: TGCGCCAGCAGCTTGGAGGCGACAAGCTCTGGAAACACCATATATTTT. It codes for CASSLEATSSGNTIYF. The full variable domain, rest sourced from reference TRBV5-1 and TRBJ1-3, is KAGVTQTPRYLIKTRGQQVTLSCSPISGHRSVSWYQQTPGQGLQFLFEYFSETQRNKGNFPGRFSGRQFSNSRSEMNVSTLELGDSALYLCASSLEATSSGNTIYFGEGSWLTVV.

In the case of this clone: This same CDR3 is encoded by further DNA sequences in the sample. V and J are TRBV5-1 and TRBJ2-1; possible D gene TRBD1, 6 bases. There are 15 residues in the CDR3. V was shortened by 0 bases and J by 0 bases, with 7 bases between the two germline ends. Germline loops: CDR1 SGHRS, CDR2 YFSETQ. The CDR3 bases are TGCGCCAGCAGCTTGGTCAGGGGCTCCTACAATGAGCAGTTCTTC. Translated: CASSLVRGSYNEQFF.

The rearrangement links TRBV7-3 to TRBJ2-3; maybe TRBD2 (5 bases). V was pared by 0 bases and J by 1 base, with 8 bases between. Looked up from germline, CDR1 is SGHTA and CDR2 is FQGTGA. The CDR3 loop spans 15 amino acids. DNA for the CDR3: TGTGCCAGCAGCTTAACGGGAGAACGCACAGATACGCAGTATTTT. Protein: CASSLTGERTDTQYF.

The chain recombines TRBV15 with TRBJ1-2; D ambiguous. The CDR3 totals 15 residues. V lost 1 base to trimming and J lost 0 bases, with 9 bases between them. Looked up from germline, CDR1 is LNHNV and CDR2 is YYDKDF (reference sequence). The CDR3 DNA reads as TGTGCCACCAGCAGAGGGCCAGTTCCTAACTATGGCTACACCTTC. This translates into CATSRGPVPNYGYTF.

This rearrangement joins TRBV7-9 to TRBJ1-2; D not certain. CDR3 length: 14 amino acids. Trimming shortened V by 3 bases and J by 8 bases, and 16 bases separated the two germline ends. Germline assignment: CDR1 SEHNR and CDR2 FQNEAQ (reference sequence). CDR3 in DNA: TGTGCCAGCAGCTTTCGAGGCTCTTCGGGGGGCTACACCTTC. It codes for CASSFRGSSGGYTF. Full variable domain (missing parts from reference TRBV7-9 and TRBJ1-2): DTGVSQNPRHKITKRGQNVTFRCDPISEHNRLYWYRQTLGQGPEFLTYFQNEAQLEKSRLLSDRFSAERPKGSFSTLEIQRTEQGDSAMYLCASSFRGSSGGYTFGSGTRLTVV.

As for this clone: Other DNA sequences in this specimen translate into the identical CDR3. This rearrangement joins TRBV28 to TRBJ1-2, with TRBD1 as a possible D gene (5 bases). Germline V lookup: CDR1 MDHEN, CDR2 SYDVKM. This CDR3 is 13 amino acids long. Trimming stripped 5 bases from V and 1 base from J, with 8 bases between. The CDR3 DNA sequence: TGTGCCAGCAGTCTCGACAGTAACTATGGCTACACCTTC. Its protein product is CASSLDSNYGYTF.

The chain recombines TRBV11-2 with TRBJ1-1; 9 nucleotides align to TRBD1. The CDR3 extends over 16 amino acids. J gave up 5 bases and V 2 bases, and 9 bases lay outside the gene matches. From germline, CDR1 is SGHAT and CDR2 FQNNGV. CDR3 DNA sequence: TGTGCCAGCAGCTTAAGTTACAGGGGGCGCGGAACTGAAGCTTTCTTT. This encodes CASSLSYRGRGTEAFF.